These T cell receptor beta chains were read from a single sample in a study of T-cell memory formation after mild COVID-19. One entry per CDR3 protein, called by TCRdb with MiXCR from the 5' RACE reads. The sample shows about 610,000 distinct CDR3 sequences, approximately 15% of them seen only once. The sequenced material came from PBMCs or a T cell subset sorted from them (not recorded which). Receptor source: an adult woman who had mild COVID-19 (a few samples of this study predate the infection). Cell type and time point are not known. CDR3s include the opening cysteine and the closing phenylalanine or tryptophan. The D gene is left open where the match is weak. Expanded clones are given a class, and other clones once, few, many or no size at all.

D,V,size,J,CDR3,DNA
-,TRBV6-5,few,TRBJ2-1,CASSSRNNEQFF,TGTGCCAGCAGTTCCCGAAATAATGAGCAGTTCTTC
TRBD2,TRBV20-1,-,TRBJ2-3,CSARGLATDTQYF,TGCAGTGCTAGAGGACTAGCAACAGATACGCAGTATTTT
TRBD2,TRBV7-3,many,TRBJ2-3,CASSFAGVGDTQYF,TGTGCCAGCAGCTTTGCGGGAGTGGGAGATACGCAGTATTTT
-,TRBV14,-,TRBJ1-4,CASTGGPNEKLFF,TGTGCCAGCACGGGCGGACCTAATGAAAAACTGTTTTTT
-,TRBV10-3,-,TRBJ1-3,CAITRQQSSGNTIYF,TGTGCCATCACCCGACAGCAGAGCTCTGGAAACACCATATATTTT
-,TRBV20-1,few,TRBJ2-1,CSARVGKGSYNEQFF,TGCAGTGCTAGAGTTGGTAAAGGGTCCTACAATGAGCAGTTCTTC
-,TRBV7-2,-,TRBJ2-3,CASSLDAATDTQYF,TGTGCCAGCAGCTTAGACGCGGCCACAGATACGCAGTATTTT
TRBD2,TRBV3-1,-,TRBJ2-2,CASSRSASGYTGELFF,TGTGCCAGCAGCCGATCGGCTAGCGGATACACCGGGGAGCTGTTTTTT
-,TRBV6-2/TRBV6-3,few,TRBJ1-2,CASSYGGLYGYTF,TGTGCCAGCAGTTACGGGGGCCTCTATGGCTACACCTTC
-,TRBV30,-,TRBJ2-1,CAWRKTGVENEQFF,TGTGCCTGGAGAAAGACGGGAGTAGAGAATGAGCAGTTCTTC
-,TRBV7-2,few,TRBJ1-1,CASSLGGSPEAFF,TGTGCCAGCAGCCTGGGGGGGTCACCTGAAGCTTTCTTT
-,TRBV6-5,-,TRBJ1-1,CASRGLGLNTEAFF,TGTGCCAGCAGAGGCCTAGGGTTGAACACTGAAGCTTTCTTT
-,TRBV19,-,TRBJ1-5,CASNPGLANQPQHF,TGTGCCAGTAATCCAGGACTGGCCAATCAGCCCCAGCATTTT
-,TRBV15,-,TRBJ1-1,CATSRKQGPEAFF,TGTGCCACCAGCAGAAAACAGGGCCCTGAAGCTTTCTTT
TRBD2,TRBV6-2/TRBV6-3,-,TRBJ2-1,CASSQLGAGVIYNEQFF,TGTGCCAGCAGTCAGCTGGGAGCGGGAGTGATCTACAATGAGCAGTTCTTC
-,TRBV20-1,-,TRBJ2-5,CSARGGQGETQYF,TGCAGTGCTAGAGGGGGGCAAGGAGAGACCCAGTACTTC
-,TRBV4-2,many,TRBJ2-2,CASSFLGSTGELFF,TGTGCCAGCAGCTTTTTGGGGAGTACCGGGGAGCTGTTTTTT
-,TRBV12-3/TRBV12-4,-,TRBJ1-5,CASSPGGPFQPQHF,TGTGCCAGCAGCCCCGGCGGCCCTTTCCAGCCCCAGCATTTT
TRBD1,TRBV7-2,-,TRBJ2-1,CASSLEGNRDRVDEQFF,TGTGCCAGCAGCTTAGAGGGGAACCGGGACAGGGTCGATGAGCAGTTCTTC
TRBD2,TRBV11-3,-,TRBJ2-1,CASSLIGTSSEQFF,TGTGCCAGCAGCTTAATCGGGACTAGCAGCGAGCAGTTCTTC
TRBD2,TRBV20-1,few,TRBJ2-6,CSAPGTISLGANVLTF,TGCAGTGCTCCCGGGACTATTTCTCTAGGGGCCAACGTCCTGACTTTC
TRBD2,TRBV24-1,-,TRBJ2-3,CATSDTIAGPRADTQYF,TGTGCCACCAGTGACACGATAGCGGGACCCAGGGCAGATACGCAGTATTTT
-,TRBV29-1,-,TRBJ1-1,CSAYYWTLPGTEAFF,TGCAGCGCCTATTACTGGACACTTCCTGGGACTGAAGCTTTCTTT
TRBD1,TRBV12-3/TRBV12-4,few,TRBJ2-5,CASSFRDREETQYF,TGTGCCAGCAGTTTTCGGGACAGGGAAGAGACCCAGTACTTC
-,TRBV6-6,few,TRBJ2-5,CASSYRDEGTQYF,TGTGCCAGCAGTTACAGGGACGAAGGGACCCAGTACTTC
TRBD1,TRBV15,few,TRBJ1-2,CATSLSGQGEYSNYGYTF,TGTGCCACCAGCCTAAGCGGACAGGGGGAATATAGTAACTATGGCTACACCTTC
-,TRBV25-1,few,TRBJ1-1,CASSELVAGERTEAFF,TGTGCCAGCAGTGAATTGGTGGCAGGGGAGAGGACTGAAGCTTTCTTT
TRBD2,TRBV27,many,TRBJ2-7,CASSLGIAGPRYF,TGTGCCAGCAGTTTGGGGATAGCGGGGCCACGGTACTTC
TRBD2,TRBV5-6,few,TRBJ2-3,CASNPGGEPSTDTQYF,TGTGCCAGCAATCCGGGGGGGGAACCTAGCACAGATACGCAGTATTTT
TRBD1,TRBV4-1,few,TRBJ1-2,CASSGTGVNYGYTF,TGCGCCAGCAGCGGGACAGGGGTTAACTATGGCTACACCTTC
TRBD2,TRBV7-3,-,TRBJ2-1,CASSFHPAGGQEHLSEQFF,TGTGCCAGCAGCTTCCACCCAGCGGGAGGGCAGGAACACCTTTCCGAGCAGTTCTTC
-,TRBV10-3,-,TRBJ1-1,CAISVGVEKNTEAFF,TGTGCCATCAGTGTGGGGGTGGAGAAGAACACTGAAGCTTTCTTT
-,TRBV7-9,few,TRBJ2-5,CASSLRTLQETQYF,TGTGCCAGCAGCTTAAGGACACTCCAAGAGACCCAGTACTTC
-,TRBV4-1,-,TRBJ2-1,CASSQENLLARAYNEQFF,TGCGCCAGCAGCCAAGAAAATCTGCTTGCAAGGGCCTACAATGAGCAGTTCTTC
-,TRBV5-1,few,TRBJ2-3,CASSLRALFTDTQYF,TGCGCCAGCAGCCTCCGGGCCCTCTTCACAGATACGCAGTATTTT
TRBD1,TRBV6-5,few,TRBJ1-6,CASSRKTGYNSPLHF,TGTGCCAGCAGCCGTAAGACAGGGTATAATTCACCCCTCCACTTT
-,TRBV19,few,TRBJ1-1,CASSIQGNTEAFF,TGTGCCAGTAGTATACAGGGGAACACTGAAGCTTTCTTT
-,TRBV19,few,TRBJ1-1,CASSIDLGAMRGVNTEAFF,TGTGCCAGTAGTATAGATCTAGGGGCTATGAGAGGGGTGAACACTGAAGCTTTCTTT
-,TRBV20-1,few,TRBJ2-7,CSAGSAAVSYEQYF,TGCAGTGCTGGCTCCGCAGCGGTCTCCTACGAGCAGTACTTC
TRBD2,TRBV29-1,-,TRBJ2-1,CSVSSGRSFNEQFF,TGCAGCGTATCTAGCGGGAGGAGTTTCAATGAGCAGTTCTTC
-,TRBV10-3,few,TRBJ1-4,CAISDREGEKLFF,TGTGCCATCAGTGACAGGGAGGGGGAAAAACTGTTTTTT
-,TRBV7-9,-,TRBJ1-4,CASSAAGTPEKLFF,TGTGCCAGCAGCGCCGCCGGGACTCCCGAAAAACTGTTTTTT
-,TRBV7-9,-,TRBJ1-1,CASSLLGPMNTEAFF,TGTGCCAGCAGCTTACTCGGTCCCATGAACACTGAAGCTTTCTTT
-,TRBV2,few,TRBJ1-2,CASSEGDSYGYTF,TGTGCCAGCAGTGAAGGAGACAGCTATGGCTACACCTTC
-,TRBV15,once,TRBJ2-5,CATSRDWRGESQYF,TGTGCCACCAGCAGAGATTGGAGAGGGGAGAGCCAGTACTTC
-,TRBV3-1,few,TRBJ2-7,CASSLRRYEQYF,TGTGCCAGCAGCCTGCGGCGTTACGAGCAGTACTTC
-,TRBV7-9,-,TRBJ2-1,CASSLIRVDPRQNEQFF,TGTGCCAGCAGCTTAATCAGAGTTGACCCCAGGCAGAATGAGCAGTTCTTC
-,TRBV19,-,TRBJ1-5,CASSIGPGGNQPQHF,TGTGCCAGTAGTATTGGCCCGGGTGGAAATCAGCCCCAGCATTTT
TRBD2,TRBV7-6,-,TRBJ2-5,CASSLARYFTSGSGETQYF,TGTGCCAGCAGCTTAGCTCGATACTTTACTAGCGGGAGTGGAGAGACCCAGTACTTC
TRBD1,TRBV6-5,few,TRBJ2-2,CASSGQDFGSGYTGELFF,TGTGCCAGCAGCGGACAGGACTTCGGGTCGGGGTACACCGGGGAGCTGTTTTTT
TRBD1,TRBV5-6,few,TRBJ1-2,CASSSPRTGGPYGYTF,TGTGCCAGCAGCTCCCCCCGGACAGGGGGGCCCTATGGCTACACCTTC
TRBD2,TRBV5-1,few,TRBJ2-1,CASSWGIIAGPYNEQFF,TGCGCCAGCAGCTGGGGAATTATAGCGGGACCCTACAATGAGCAGTTCTTC
TRBD1,TRBV7-2,few,TRBJ1-1,CASSSHRGTEAFF,TGTGCCAGCAGCTCTCACAGGGGCACTGAAGCTTTCTTT
TRBD1,TRBV5-4,few,TRBJ2-2,CASSRQGAGTGELFF,TGTGCCAGCTCGCGACAGGGGGCAGGTACCGGGGAGCTGTTTTTT
TRBD1,TRBV5-5,-,TRBJ2-7,CASSHRTGHYEQYF,TGTGCCAGCAGCCACCGGACAGGGCACTACGAGCAGTACTTC
-,TRBV3-1,-,TRBJ2-2,CASGWARPNTGELFF,TGTGCCAGCGGATGGGCCAGGCCGAACACCGGGGAGCTGTTTTTT
-,TRBV9,few,TRBJ2-1,CASSARTEQFF,TGTGCCAGCAGCGCGCGGACTGAGCAGTTCTTC